The rows below give T cell receptor beta chains drawn from one sample of a study of chemoradiotherapy in HPV16-positive cancers. Assay: immunoSEQ multiplex PCR; the TCRdb copy retains only in-frame clones and omits some. This table holds roughly 20,000 clones, roughly 82% found once. The sample consisted of blood, taken from a patient who underwent chemoradiotherapy. The receptor source for this set is a human donor with HPV-associated anogenital cancer. The CDR3 runs from the conserved cysteine through the conserved F or W. A D gene is named only where the DNA matches it firmly. The listing skips clone size in some rows; elsewhere it reads once, few, many or a size class.

clone_size | j_call | d_call | v_call | cdr3_aa | cdr3_nt
. | TRBJ1-2 | TRBD1 | TRBV19 | CASTTRGGQGAPNYGYTF | TGTGCCAGTACCACACGCGGCGGGCAGGGGGCGCCTAACTATGGCTACACCTTC
. | TRBJ2-2 | TRBD2 | TRBV2 | CASKTSGGASSGELFF | TGTGCCAGTAAGACTAGCGGGGGGGCCTCGAGCGGGGAGCTGTTTTTT
. | TRBJ1-1 | . | TRBV7-2 | CASSTGQLGINSEAFF | TGTGCCAGCAGCACCGGACAGTTGGGCATTAATAGTGAAGCTTTCTTT
. | TRBJ1-3 | . | TRBV10-2 | CASSESRVSGNTIYF | TGCGCCAGCAGTGAATCCCGAGTCTCTGGAAACACCATATATTTT
. | TRBJ2-5 | . | TRBV7-9 | CASSLGTQETQYF | TGTGCCAGCAGCTTAGGGACTCAAGAGACCCAGTACTTC
few | TRBJ1-2 | TRBD1 | TRBV7-9 | CASSPWTGNYGYTF | TGTGCCAGCAGCCCCTGGACAGGAAACTATGGCTACACCTTC
. | TRBJ2-1 | . | TRBV7-2 | CASSLHPVPDEQFF | TGTGCCAGCAGCCTACACCCCGTTCCGGATGAGCAGTTCTTC
. | TRBJ1-1 | . | TRBV5-1 | CASSLAVGNTEAFF | TGCGCCAGCAGCTTGGCGGTGGGGAACACTGAAGCTTTCTTT
. | TRBJ1-2 | . | TRBV16 | CASSLGRATYGYTF | TGTGCCAGCAGCCTGGGACGGGCCACCTATGGCTACACCTTC
. | TRBJ1-3 | TRBD1 | TRBV7-8 | CASSLGQGSSGNTIYF | TGTGCCAGCAGCTTAGGACAGGGGAGCTCTGGAAACACCATATATTTT
. | TRBJ2-5 | TRBD1 | TRBV28 | CASSPLRQGVPNF | TGTGCCAGCAGTCCACTCCGACAGGGGGTGCCGAACTTC
few | TRBJ2-7 | . | TRBV7-6 | CASSLSSSYEQYF | TGTGCCAGCAGCTTGTCCAGCTCCTACGAGCAGTACTTC
few | TRBJ2-3 | . | TRBV2 | CASSETDTQYF | TGTGCCAGCAGTGAGACAGATACGCAGTATTTT
. | TRBJ2-1 | . | TRBV11-2 | CASSFRGFRSYNEQFF | TGTGCCAGCAGCTTCCGTGGGTTTAGGTCCTACAATGAGCAGTTCTTC
. | TRBJ1-2 | . | TRBV9 | CASSSETLYGYTF | TGTGCCAGCAGCTCGGAGACACTATATGGCTACACCTTC
. | TRBJ1-1 | . | TRBV6-5 | CASSRLGGDTEAFF | TGTGCCAGCAGCCGCTTGGGGGGGGACACTGAAGCTTTCTTT
. | TRBJ2-7 | . | TRBV7-9 | CASSPVERTEQYF | TGTGCCAGCAGCCCCGTCGAGAGAACGGAGCAGTACTTC
. | TRBJ1-1 | TRBD1 | TRBV5-1 | CASTETGVTEAFF | TGCGCCAGCACCGAGACAGGGGTCACTGAAGCTTTCTTT
once | TRBJ2-2 | . | TRBV19 | CASMRQSTIGELFF | TGTGCCAGTATGCGTCAGTCAACAATCGGGGAGCTGTTTTTT
. | TRBJ2-7 | TRBD1 | TRBV6-1 | CASTTRARGQDEQYF | TGTGCCAGCACCACACGGGCAAGGGGGCAGGACGAGCAGTACTTC
. | TRBJ2-7 | TRBD2 | TRBV19 | CATRGEYEQYF | TGTGCCACGCGGGGGGAGTACGAGCAGTACTTC
. | TRBJ1-1 | . | TRBV6-5 | CASSRVNTEAFF | TGTGCCAGCAGCCGGGTGAACACTGAAGCTTTCTTT
. | TRBJ2-5 | TRBD2 | TRBV5-1 | CASSPFGAGDETQYF | TGCGCCAGCAGCCCCTTCGGGGCGGGGGATGAGACCCAGTACTTC
. | TRBJ1-1 | . | TRBV7-2 | CASSLGGAWTEAFF | TGTGCCAGCAGCTTAGGGGGGGCATGGACTGAAGCTTTCTTT
. | TRBJ2-5 | TRBD1 | TRBV19 | CASSGQGYQETQYF | TGTGCCAGTAGTGGACAGGGCTATCAGGAGACCCAGTACTTC
. | TRBJ1-3 | . | TRBV5-1 | CASSLGPHSNSGNTIYF | TGCGCCAGCAGCTTGGGTCCCCACAGCAACTCTGGAAACACCATATATTTT
. | TRBJ2-2 | TRBD1 | TRBV7-6 | CASSSPRDRAMAGELFF | TGTGCCAGCAGCTCGCCCCGGGACAGGGCGATGGCCGGGGAGCTGTTTTTT
. | TRBJ2-7 | TRBD2 | TRBV10-2 | CASSDLPSGNYEQYF | TGCGCCAGCAGTGATCTCCCTAGCGGCAACTACGAGCAGTACTTC
. | TRBJ1-1 | . | TRBV6-6 | CASSYASEAFF | TGTGCCAGCAGTTACGCGAGTGAAGCTTTCTTT
. | TRBJ2-7 | TRBD1 | TRBV5-6 | CASSLVDAGGYEQYF | TGTGCCAGCAGCTTGGTAGATGCAGGGGGCTACGAGCAGTACTTC
. | TRBJ1-2 | . | TRBV6-5 | CASSYSGGIYGYTF | TGTGCCAGCAGTTACTCAGGCGGGATCTATGGCTACACCTTC
. | TRBJ2-2 | TRBD1 | TRBV5-1 | CASSGGQENTGELFF | TGCGCCAGCAGCGGGGGACAGGAGAACACCGGGGAGCTGTTTTTT
few | TRBJ1-1 | TRBD1 | TRBV27 | CASSDRVGTEAFF | TGTGCCAGCAGCGACAGGGTGGGCACTGAAGCTTTCTTT
. | TRBJ1-3 | . | TRBV28 | CASSLQVGLLWGNTIYF | TGTGCCAGCAGTTTACAAGTAGGGCTATTGTGGGGAAACACCATATATTTT
. | TRBJ2-1 | TRBD1 | TRBV4-3 | CASSQGTGVEQFF | TGCGCCAGCAGCCAAGGGACAGGGGTTGAGCAGTTCTTC
once | TRBJ2-7 | . | TRBV7-8 | CASSFTHYEQYF | TGTGCCAGCAGCTTTACTCACTACGAGCAGTACTTC
. | TRBJ1-2 | TRBD1 | TRBV5-4 | CASSSGQVDGYTF | TGTGCCAGCAGCTCAGGACAGGTTGATGGCTACACCTTC
. | TRBJ1-2 | TRBD1 | TRBV7-3 | CASSSRQGGGYTF | TGTGCCAGCAGCTCCCGACAGGGCGGAGGCTACACCTTC
. | TRBJ2-7 | TRBD1 | TRBV7-6 | CASSILTGNTYEQYF | TGTGCCAGCAGCATATTGACAGGGAACACCTACGAGCAGTACTTC
. | TRBJ1-2 | TRBD1 | TRBV2 | CASRAGGHYGYTF | TGTGCCAGCAGGGCAGGGGGTCACTATGGCTACACCTTC
. | TRBJ1-3 | . | TRBV6-6 | CASSYSIAGPGNTIYF | TGTGCCAGCAGTTACTCGATTGCAGGGCCCGGAAACACCATATATTTT
. | TRBJ2-5 | . | TRBV10-3 | CAISESGTQGETQYF | TGTGCCATCAGTGAGTCTGGGACCCAAGGGGAGACCCAGTACTTC
. | TRBJ1-1 | . | TRBV7-2 | CASRWTANTEAFF | TGTGCCAGCAGGTGGACAGCTAACACTGAAGCTTTCTTT
once | TRBJ2-3 | . | TRBV9 | CASSLEAATQYF | TGTGCCAGCAGCCTAGAGGCGGCTACGCAGTATTTT
. | TRBJ2-7 | TRBD1 | TRBV27 | CASSPGTGGGEQYF | TGTGCCAGCAGTCCAGGGACAGGGGGGGGCGAGCAGTACTTC
. | TRBJ1-2 | TRBD1 | TRBV5-5 | CASSLQGDGYTF | TGTGCCAGCAGCTTACAGGGGGATGGCTACACCTTC
. | TRBJ1-1 | TRBD1 | TRBV6-5 | CASRTTGTGETEAFF | TGTGCCAGCAGGACCACCGGGACAGGGGAGACTGAAGCTTTCTTT
. | TRBJ1-2 | . | TRBV4-3 | CASSQNNRVTYGYTF | TGCGCCAGCAGCCAAAATAACAGGGTGACCTATGGCTACACCTTC
. | TRBJ2-6 | . | TRBV1 | CTSTQQGICSGANVLTF | TGCACCAGCACCCAACAGGGGATCTGCTCTGGGGCCAACGTCCTGACTTTC
. | TRBJ1-2 | . | TRBV21-1 | CASSTSAYGYTF | TGTGCCAGCAGCACCAGCGCGTATGGCTACACCTTC